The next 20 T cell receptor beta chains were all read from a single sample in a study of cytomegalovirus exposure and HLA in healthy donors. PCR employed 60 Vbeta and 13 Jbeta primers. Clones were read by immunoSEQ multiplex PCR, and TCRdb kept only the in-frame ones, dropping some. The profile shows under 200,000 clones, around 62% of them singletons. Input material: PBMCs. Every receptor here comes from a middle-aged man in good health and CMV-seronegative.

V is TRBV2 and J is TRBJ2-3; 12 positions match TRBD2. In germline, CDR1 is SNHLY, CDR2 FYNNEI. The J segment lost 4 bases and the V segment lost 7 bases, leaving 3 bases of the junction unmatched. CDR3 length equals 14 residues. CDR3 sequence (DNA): TGTGCCAGCAAGGGACTAGCGGGTCCAGATACGCAGTATTTT. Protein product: CASKGLAGPDTQYF.

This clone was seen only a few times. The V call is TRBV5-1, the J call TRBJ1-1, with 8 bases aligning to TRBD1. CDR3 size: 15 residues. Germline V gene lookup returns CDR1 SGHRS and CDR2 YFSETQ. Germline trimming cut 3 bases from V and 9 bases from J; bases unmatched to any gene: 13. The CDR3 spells CASSYTGQEKFQAFF. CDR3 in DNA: TGCGCCAGCAGCTACACGGGACAGGAGAAATTCCAAGCTTTCTTT.

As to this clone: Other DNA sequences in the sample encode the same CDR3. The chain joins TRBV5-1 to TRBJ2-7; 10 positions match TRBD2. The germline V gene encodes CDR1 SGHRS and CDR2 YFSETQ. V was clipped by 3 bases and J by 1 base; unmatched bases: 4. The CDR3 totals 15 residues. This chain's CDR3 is CASSSQTSGSYEQYF. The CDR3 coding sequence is TGCGCCAGCAGCTCCCAGACTAGCGGGTCCTACGAGCAGTACTTC.

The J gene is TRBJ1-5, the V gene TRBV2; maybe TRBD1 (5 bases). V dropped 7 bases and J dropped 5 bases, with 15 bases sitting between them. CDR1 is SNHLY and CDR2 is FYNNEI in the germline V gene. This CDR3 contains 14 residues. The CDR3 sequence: CASTVAGGYQPQHF. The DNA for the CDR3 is TGTGCCAGCACTGTCGCTGGGGGGTATCAGCCCCAGCATTTT.

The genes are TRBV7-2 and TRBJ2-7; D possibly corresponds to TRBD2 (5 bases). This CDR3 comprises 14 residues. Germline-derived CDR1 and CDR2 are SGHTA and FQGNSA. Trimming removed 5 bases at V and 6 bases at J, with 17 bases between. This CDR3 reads CASSPPTSFPEQYF. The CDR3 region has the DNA TGTGCCAGCAGCCCACCTACTAGTTTTCCCGAGCAGTACTTC.

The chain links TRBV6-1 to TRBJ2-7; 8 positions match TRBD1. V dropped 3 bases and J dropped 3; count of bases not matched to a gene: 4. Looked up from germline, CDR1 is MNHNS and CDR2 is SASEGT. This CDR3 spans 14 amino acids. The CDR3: CASSEAGGLYEQYF. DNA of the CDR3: TGTGCCAGCAGTGAGGCAGGGGGCCTCTACGAGCAGTACTTC.

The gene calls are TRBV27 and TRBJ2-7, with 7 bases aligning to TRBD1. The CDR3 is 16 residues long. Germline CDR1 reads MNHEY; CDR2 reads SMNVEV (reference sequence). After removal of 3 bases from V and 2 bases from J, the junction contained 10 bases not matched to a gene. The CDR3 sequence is CASSFQAPTGPYEQYF. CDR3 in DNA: TGTGCCAGCAGTTTTCAAGCACCGACAGGGCCCTACGAGCAGTACTTC.

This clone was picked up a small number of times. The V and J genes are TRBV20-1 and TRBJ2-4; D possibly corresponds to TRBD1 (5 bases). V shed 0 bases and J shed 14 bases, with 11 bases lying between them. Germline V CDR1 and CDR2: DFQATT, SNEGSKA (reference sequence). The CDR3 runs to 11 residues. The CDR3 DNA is TGCAGTGCTAGAGATCAGGGTGTAAAGTACTTC. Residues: CSARDQGVKYF.

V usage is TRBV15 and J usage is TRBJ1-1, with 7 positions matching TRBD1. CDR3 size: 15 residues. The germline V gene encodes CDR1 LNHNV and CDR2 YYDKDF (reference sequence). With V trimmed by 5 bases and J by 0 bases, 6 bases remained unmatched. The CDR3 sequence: CATSRAGGLNTEAFF. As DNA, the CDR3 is TGTGCCACCAGCCGAGCAGGGGGTTTGAACACTGAAGCTTTCTTT.

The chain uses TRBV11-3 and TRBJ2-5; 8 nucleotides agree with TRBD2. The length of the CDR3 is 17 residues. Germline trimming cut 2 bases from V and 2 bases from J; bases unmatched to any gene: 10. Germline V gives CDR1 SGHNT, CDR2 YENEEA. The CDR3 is CASSLYVSGDKQETQYF. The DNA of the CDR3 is TGTGCCAGCAGCTTATATGTTAGCGGGGATAAACAAGAGACCCAGTACTTC.

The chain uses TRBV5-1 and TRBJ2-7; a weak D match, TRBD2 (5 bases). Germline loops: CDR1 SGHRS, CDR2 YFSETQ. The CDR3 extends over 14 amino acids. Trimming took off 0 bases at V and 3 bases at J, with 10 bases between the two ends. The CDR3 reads CASSLDLSGYEQYF. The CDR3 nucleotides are TGCGCCAGCAGCTTGGATCTGAGCGGCTACGAGCAGTACTTC.

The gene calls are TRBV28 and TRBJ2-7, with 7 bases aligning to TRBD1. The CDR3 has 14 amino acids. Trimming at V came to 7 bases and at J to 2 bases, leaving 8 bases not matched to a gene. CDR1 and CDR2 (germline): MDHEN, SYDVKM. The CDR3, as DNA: TGTGCCAGCACAGGGGGACAGTACCCCTACGAGCAGTACTTC. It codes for CASTGGQYPYEQYF.

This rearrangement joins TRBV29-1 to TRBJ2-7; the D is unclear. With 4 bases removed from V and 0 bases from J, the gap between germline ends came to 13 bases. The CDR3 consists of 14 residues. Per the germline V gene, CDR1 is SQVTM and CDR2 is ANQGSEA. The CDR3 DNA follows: TGCAGCGTTGCGGTCATGAGTACCTCCTACGAGCAGTACTTC. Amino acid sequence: CSVAVMSTSYEQYF.

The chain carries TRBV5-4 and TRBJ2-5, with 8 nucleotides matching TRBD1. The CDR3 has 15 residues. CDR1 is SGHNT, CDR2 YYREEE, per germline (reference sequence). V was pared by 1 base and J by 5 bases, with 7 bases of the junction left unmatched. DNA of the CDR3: TGTGCCAGCAGCTTGCCAGGGGGCGCGGCGGAGACCCAGTACTTC. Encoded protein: CASSLPGGAAETQYF.

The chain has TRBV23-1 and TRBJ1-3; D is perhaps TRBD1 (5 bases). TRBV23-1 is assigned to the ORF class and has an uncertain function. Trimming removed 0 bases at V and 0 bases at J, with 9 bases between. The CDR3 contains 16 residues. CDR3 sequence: CASSQSPTVSGNTIYF. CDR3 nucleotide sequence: TGCGCCAGCAGTCAATCTCCGACAGTCTCTGGAAACACCATATATTTT.

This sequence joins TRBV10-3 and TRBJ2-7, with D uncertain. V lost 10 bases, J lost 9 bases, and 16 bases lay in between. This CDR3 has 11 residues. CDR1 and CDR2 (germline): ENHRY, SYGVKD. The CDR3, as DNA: TGTGCCAGCAGAGCAACTACCGCGCAGTACTTC. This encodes CASRATTAQYF.

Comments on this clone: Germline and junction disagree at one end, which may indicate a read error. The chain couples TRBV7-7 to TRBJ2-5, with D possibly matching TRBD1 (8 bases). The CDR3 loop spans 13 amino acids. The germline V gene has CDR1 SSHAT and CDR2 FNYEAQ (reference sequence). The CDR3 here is CASRADRAGDEYF. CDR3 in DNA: TGTGCTAGCAGAGCGGACAGGGCGGGGGACGAGTACTTC. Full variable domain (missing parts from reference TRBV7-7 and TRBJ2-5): GAGVSQSPRYKVTKRGQDVTLRCDPISSHATLYWYQQALGQGPEFLTYFNYEAQPDKSGLPSDRFSAERPEGSISTLTIQRTEQRDSAMYRCASRADRAGDEYFGPGTRLLVL.

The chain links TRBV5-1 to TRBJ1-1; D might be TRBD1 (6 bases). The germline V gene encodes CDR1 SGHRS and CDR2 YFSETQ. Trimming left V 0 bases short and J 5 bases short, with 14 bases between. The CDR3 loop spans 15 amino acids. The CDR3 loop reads CASSLVQGSGTEAFF. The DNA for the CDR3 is TGCGCCAGCAGCTTGGTACAGGGCTCTGGGACTGAAGCTTTCTTT.

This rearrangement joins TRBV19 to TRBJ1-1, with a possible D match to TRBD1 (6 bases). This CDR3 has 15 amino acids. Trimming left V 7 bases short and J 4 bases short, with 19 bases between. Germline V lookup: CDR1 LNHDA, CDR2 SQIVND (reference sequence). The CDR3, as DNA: TGTGCCAGTACCCTCAACCTAGGGGGGGGCACTGAAGCTTTCTTT. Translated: CASTLNLGGGTEAFF.

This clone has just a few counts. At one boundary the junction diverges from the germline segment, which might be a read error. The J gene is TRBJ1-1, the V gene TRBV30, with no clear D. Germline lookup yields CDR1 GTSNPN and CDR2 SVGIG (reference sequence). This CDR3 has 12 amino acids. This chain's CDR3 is CAWSVRNIEAFF. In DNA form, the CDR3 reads TGTGCCTGGAGTGTACGTAACATTGAAGCTTTCTTT.